This T cell receptor beta chain comes out of a study of regulatory T cells in long-lasting Graves disease. The study's findings and limits: Owing to a sample size that was small, accuracy may have been reduced.

This clonotype has more than one count but fewer than ten. The antigen is undetermined. Sequencing libraries for TCR beta were prepared with iRepertoire HTBI primers and Arm-PCR of CDR3 regions. TCRdb reprocessed the multiplex PCR reads via MiXCR and lists one record per CDR3 protein. The sample has roughly 490,000 distinct CDR3 sequences; approximately 23% are singletons. Sample time point: persistent/refractory GD, antithyroid drugs over 5 years with positive TRAb. There was RNA extracted from PBMCs, and the TCR library was made from it. CDR3 length: 14 amino acids. With 1 base removed from V and 1 base from J, the gap between germline ends came to 7 bases. Germline V CDR1 and CDR2: LNHNV, YYDKDF (reference sequence).

The source is a female donor with Graves disease. The V gene is TRBV15, the J gene TRBJ1-2, with unresolved D. Sequenced here: peripheral blood mononuclear cells (PBMCs), sampled when the disease was refractory, from a patient treated with antithyroid drugs. CDR3 in amino acids: CATSRVGSNYGYTF. CDR3 nucleotide sequence: TGTGCCACCAGCAGAGTTGGCAGTAACTATGGCTACACCTTC.